This TCR beta chain was captured in a study of cytomegalovirus exposure and HLA in healthy donors. Overall study findings and caveats: The study labeled under 200 TCR beta chains cytomegalovirus-associated. Reportedly, a later analysis found an Asian-associated ancestry cluster had fewer N-insertions than the roughly 700-donor mean. The later analysis indicated that the majority of CMV-associated TCR beta chains appeared HLA-restricted.

PCR amplification relied on 60 Vbeta primers (plus 13 Jbeta primers). The table came from immunoSEQ multiplex PCR; TCRdb's copy has only in-frame clones and leaves some out. The table includes some 90,000 clones, 80% to 85% detected once. This CDR3 contains 18 residues. Germline V gene sequence: CDR1 LNHDA, CDR2 SQIVND (reference sequence). Trimming left V 6 bases short and J 3 bases short, with 24 bases between. Comment on this clone: As yet, its antigen is unknown.

The receptor was derived from a woman in her 70s in good health and CMV-seropositive. This chain uses TRBV19 with TRBJ2-4; tentative D call: TRBD2 (5 bases). Sequenced material: PBMCs. This CDR3 is CASSELAWGEEGKNIQYF. The CDR3 DNA is TGTGCCAGTAGCGAACTGGCTTGGGGAGAGGAAGGCAAAAACATTCAGTACTTC. Together with reference TRBV19 and TRBJ2-4, the CDR3 gives the full variable domain: DGGITQSPKYLFRKEGQNVTLSCEQNLNHDAMYWYRQDPGQGLRLIYYSQIVNDFQKGDIAEGYSVSREKKESFPLTVTSAQKNPTAFYLCASSELAWGEEGKNIQYFGAGTRLSVL.